These 30 T cell receptor beta chains came from one sample sequenced in a study of T-cell memory formation after mild COVID-19 (dated by TCRdb to the early 2020s). Library prep was done by 5' RACE. Sequencing was performed on an Illumina NovaSeq 6000. The public reads were quality trimmed at Q25 with fastp and then assembled into clones with MiXCR by TCRdb, keeping productive beta chains. Rows matching on CDR3 protein sequence are summarized as one entry with the most common DNA and genes. The sample includes approximately 350,000 distinct CDR3 sequences, with about 15% observed a single time. The ten largest clones add up to about 20% of the sample. The specimen was PBMCs or a T cell subset sorted from them (not recorded which). These receptors originate from a man in his late teens or twenties who had mild COVID-19 (a few samples of this study predate the infection). The sample titles of this study are shuffled in the database, so cell type and time point are left out; the donor was told from shared clones.

There are a few counts of this clonotype. The chain is built from TRBV18 and TRBJ2-3; 9 bases line up with TRBD1. The CDR3 runs 15 residues. The V and J ends lost 5 bases and 6 bases, in that order; junction bases with no gene match: 9. Germline values: CDR1 KGHSH, CDR2 LQKENI. CDR3 coding DNA: TGTGCCAGCTCAGCTACAGGGGGCCCGCTGGATACGCAGTATTTT. Encoded protein: CASSATGGPLDTQYF.

V gene TRBV10-2 combines with J gene TRBJ2-5; TRBD2 aligns across 10 bases. Germline V gene sequence: CDR1 WSHSY, CDR2 SAAADI. Losses at the gene ends were 6 bases for V and 5 bases for J; bases not matched to a gene: 9. This CDR3 contains 15 residues. The CDR3 loop reads CASSRAGGPPETQYF. The CDR3 DNA reads TGCGCCAGCAGCCGAGCGGGGGGGCCCCCCGAGACCCAGTACTTC.

The table lists this clonotype with a few counts. The V call is TRBV15, the J call TRBJ1-5; D perhaps matches TRBD1 (6 bases). The V end was cut by 4 bases, the J end by 4 bases, with 11 bases between. Germline V lookup: CDR1 LNHNV, CDR2 YYDKDF (reference sequence). The CDR3 consists of 14 residues. CDR3 in amino acids: CATSTGQPNQPQHF. The CDR3 DNA sequence: TGTGCCACCAGCACCGGACAGCCTAATCAGCCCCAGCATTTT. The complete variable domain, with remaining parts taken from reference TRBV15 and TRBJ1-5, reads DAMVIQNPRYQVTQFGKPVTLSCSQTLNHNVMYWYQQKSSQAPKLLFHYYDKDFNNEADTPDNFQSRRPNTSFCFLDIRSPGLGDTAMYLCATSTGQPNQPQHFGDGTRLSIL.

The V and J genes are TRBV10-3 and TRBJ1-2; unclear D gene. Germline V gene sequence: CDR1 ENHRY, CDR2 SYGVKD. The CDR3 consists of 14 residues. Trimming shortened V by 0 bases and J by 4 bases, and 9 bases separated the two germline ends. As DNA, the CDR3 is TGTGCCATCAGTGAGTCGAACGGTCCCTATGGCTACACCTTC. Translation gives CAISESNGPYGYTF.

This sequence joins TRBV10-2 and TRBJ1-6, with 7 bases fitting TRBD1. This CDR3 has 14 amino acids. V trimming: 5 bases; J trimming: 5 bases; junction bases outside the gene matches: 3. CDR1 WSHSY and CDR2 SAAADI come from the germline V gene. This CDR3 reads CASSRQGDNSPLHF. CDR3 coding DNA: TGCGCCAGCAGTCGGCAGGGGGATAATTCACCCCTCCACTTT.

This clonotype was found a few times. The CDR3, as DNA: TGTGCCAGCAGTCTCTCGGCGGGTTCCTACGAGCAGTACTTC. It yields the protein CASSLSAGSYEQYF. The chain joins TRBV12-3 or TRBV12-4 to TRBJ2-7; a weak D match, TRBD2 (5 bases). Trimming shortened V by 5 bases and J by 1 base, and 12 bases separated the two germline ends. The CDR3 has 14 amino acids.

V usage is TRBV29-1 and J usage is TRBJ2-3; D unresolved. The CDR3 is 11 residues long. V lost 8 bases and J lost 1, with 7 bases in between. Germline CDR1 and CDR2: SQVTM and ANQGSEA. The CDR3 sequence is CSIRGTDTQYF. The CDR3 region has the DNA TGCAGCATCAGAGGCACAGATACGCAGTATTTT.

This clonotype was seen a few times. V is TRBV6-1 and J is TRBJ1-2, with D unresolved. V dropped 6 bases and J dropped 4 bases, with 9 bases sitting between them. The CDR3 length is 12 residues. From germline, CDR1 is MNHNS and CDR2 SASEGT. For the CDR3, the DNA is TGTGCCAGCAGCCCGGACGCCTATGGCTACACCTTC. This sequence encodes CASSPDAYGYTF.

The chain has TRBV11-1 and TRBJ2-2; 10 bases map to TRBD2. This CDR3 is built from 16 residues. CDR1 and CDR2 (germline): SGHAT, FQDESV (reference sequence). The V segment lost 5 bases and the J segment 2 bases; nucleotides outside the gene matches: 5. The CDR3 region has the DNA TGTGCCAGCAGCGGGCTAGCGGGGGCCAACACCGGGGAGCTGTTTTTT. It specifies CASSGLAGANTGELFF.

In this sample, this clonotype turned up a few times. V gene TRBV6-6 combines with J gene TRBJ1-2; no clear D gene. V lost 5 bases and J 2 bases, leaving 6 bases between the germline ends. CDR3 size: 12 residues. CDR1 is MNHNY and CDR2 is SVGAGI in the germline V gene (reference sequence). The CDR3 region has the DNA TGTGCCAGCAGTACAACAAACTATGGCTACACCTTC. Protein sequence: CASSTTNYGYTF.

The J gene is TRBJ1-6, the V gene TRBV18; possible D gene TRBD1, 6 bases. V was trimmed by 2 bases and J by 2 bases, leaving 13 bases between them. This CDR3 is 17 amino acids long. Germline V gives CDR1 KGHSH, CDR2 LQKENI. CDR3 coding DNA: TGTGCCAGCTCACCATCGCGGGGGCCGACCTATAATTCACCCCTCCACTTT. Translated, it gives CASSPSRGPTYNSPLHF.

This clonotype was picked up many times. The gene calls are TRBV20-1 and TRBJ2-2; no firm D call. This CDR3 contains 13 residues. V was shortened by 2 bases and J by 7 bases, with 11 bases between the two germline ends. Germline V gives CDR1 DFQATT, CDR2 SNEGSKA (reference sequence). The CDR3 coding sequence is TGCAGTGCTAGATTGACCGCTAGCGGGGAGCTGTTTTTT. Its translation: CSARLTASGELFF.

In its sample, this clonotype was seen a few times. The V gene is TRBV2, the J gene TRBJ2-1; 11 bases align to TRBD2. The CDR3 extends over 15 amino acids. The junction had 11 bases not matched to a gene; V was cut back by 6 bases and J by 10 bases. CDR1 is SNHLY and CDR2 is FYNNEI in the germline V gene. The CDR3 region is CASRVTSGGPREQFF. In nucleotides, the CDR3 is TGTGCCAGCAGGGTCACTAGCGGGGGCCCCCGGGAGCAGTTCTTC.

The genes are TRBV4-1 and TRBJ2-7; perhaps TRBD2 as D (5 bases). The CDR3 is 15 amino acids. From germline, CDR1 is MGHRA and CDR2 YSYEKL. Deletions cut 3 bases from V and 0 bases from J, with 12 bases between. For the CDR3, the DNA is TGCGCCAGCAGCCATTTGACACTAGACTCCTACGAGCAGTACTTC. Its translation: CASSHLTLDSYEQYF.

This clonotype has more than one count but fewer than ten. The chain has TRBV3-1 and TRBJ2-5; unclear D gene. V gave up 4 bases and J gave up 1 base, with 19 bases separating them. Germline V gives CDR1 LGHDT, CDR2 YNNKEL (reference sequence). The CDR3 sequence is 17 residues long. CDR3 DNA sequence: TGTGCCAGCAGCCGGTCTGGAGTAGAGCGCGTCCAAGAGACCCAGTACTTC. Encoded protein: CASSRSGVERVQETQYF.

The chain employs TRBV20-1 and TRBJ2-6; no firm D call. This CDR3 contains 19 residues. V was trimmed by 0 bases and J by 0 bases, leaving 18 bases between them. Germline V CDR1 and CDR2: DFQATT, SNEGSKA (reference sequence). The CDR3 is CSARDPVQQEYSGANVLTF. CDR3 DNA sequence: TGCAGTGCTAGAGATCCGGTACAGCAAGAATACTCTGGGGCCAACGTCCTGACTTTC.

This clonotype was detected a few times. The gene calls are TRBV6-5 and TRBJ2-7; D tentatively fits TRBD1 or TRBD2 (5 bases each). The germline V and J ends were trimmed by 6 bases and 4 bases, with 13 bases remaining between them. The CDR3 is made up of 13 amino acids. The germline gives CDR1 MNHEY, CDR2 SVGAGI. The CDR3, as DNA: TGTGCCAGCAGGGCAGGGACCGGTTACGAGCAGTACTTC. Translation gives CASRAGTGYEQYF.

The gene calls are TRBV5-1 and TRBJ2-3; a possible D gene is TRBD2 (5 bases). Germline V gene lookup returns CDR1 SGHRS and CDR2 YFSETQ. The CDR3 is 16 amino acids. Trimming removed 0 bases at V and 8 bases at J, with 19 bases between. The CDR3 protein is CASSLVVGASYLTQYF. CDR3 bases: TGCGCCAGCAGCTTGGTGGTGGGAGCTTCTTATCTTACGCAGTATTTT. The full variable domain, its missing parts supplied by reference TRBV5-1 and TRBJ2-3, is KAGVTQTPRYLIKTRGQQVTLSCSPISGHRSVSWYQQTPGQGLQFLFEYFSETQRNKGNFPGRFSGRQFSNSRSEMNVSTLELGDSALYLCASSLVVGASYLTQYFGPGTRLTVL.

The chain joins TRBV5-5 to TRBJ1-5; 8 bases are shared with TRBD1. Germline V CDR1 and CDR2: SGHKS, YYEKEE (reference sequence). The CDR3 is made up of 16 amino acids. Unmatched junction bases numbered 11, after V lost 4 bases and J lost 5 bases. The CDR3 is CASSDPRTGWDQPQHF. The DNA for the CDR3 is TGTGCCAGCAGCGATCCAAGGACAGGGTGGGATCAGCCCCAGCATTTT.

This clonotype has just a few counts. The chain recombines TRBV7-9 with TRBJ2-1; TRBD2 aligns across 8 bases. The length of the CDR3 is 14 residues. The V gene end was trimmed by 3 bases and the J gene end by 6 bases; junction bases not matched to a gene: 4. The germline V gene has CDR1 SEHNR and CDR2 FQNEAQ (reference sequence). The CDR3 nucleotides are TGTGCCAGCAGCTTGTTCGGGACTAGCAATGAGCAGTTCTTC. Protein product: CASSLFGTSNEQFF.

V and J are TRBV24-1 and TRBJ1-1, with 9 bases fitting TRBD1. The CDR3 sequence is 14 residues long. In germline, CDR1 is KGHDR, CDR2 SFDVKD. The J segment lost 3 bases and the V segment lost 8 bases, leaving 6 bases of the junction unmatched. CDR3 region: CATKSGTGHTEAFF. The CDR3 DNA reads as TGTGCCACCAAATCCGGGACAGGGCACACTGAAGCTTTCTTT.

This clonotype showed up just a few times. The rearrangement uses TRBV6-2 or TRBV6-3 and TRBJ1-3; D perhaps matches TRBD1 (5 bases). Germline-derived CDR1 and CDR2 are MNHEY and SVGEGT. Trimming cost V 7 bases and J 0 bases, with 10 bases left between them. The CDR3 has 14 residues. For the CDR3, the DNA is TGTGCCAGCACCTCAGGGAACTCTGGAAACACCATATATTTT. Translating it yields CASTSGNSGNTIYF.

This clonotype is deemed large. This chain uses TRBV15 with TRBJ2-2, with 11 nucleotides matching TRBD2. Germline V gene sequence: CDR1 LNHNV, CDR2 YYDKDF (reference sequence). V lost 0 bases and J lost 5; bases outside the gene matches: 14. The CDR3 totals 20 residues. CDR3 in amino acids: CATSRDVEVLASGGTGELFF. CDR3 coding DNA: TGTGCCACCAGCAGAGATGTAGAGGTGTTGGCTAGCGGGGGGACCGGGGAGCTGTTTTTT.

This clonotype was counted many times. The chain employs TRBV5-1 and TRBJ2-2; 7 bases are shared with TRBD2. Germline V gene lookup returns CDR1 SGHRS and CDR2 YFSETQ. J gave up 5 bases and V 5 bases, and 15 bases lay outside the gene matches. CDR3 size: 17 residues. The CDR3 DNA is TGCGCCAGCAGGCGCGAACCGGGGGGAAGTGGAACCGGGGAGCTGTTTTTT. Protein product: CASRREPGGSGTGELFF.

This clonotype was picked up a small number of times. The genes are TRBV4-3 and TRBJ2-1, with D perhaps TRBD2 (6 bases). Germline-derived CDR1 and CDR2 are LGHNA and YSLEER. The CDR3 is made up of 15 amino acids. The V end was cut by 1 base, the J end by 7 bases, with 14 bases between. CDR3 protein: CASSQGWRVANEQFF. CDR3 sequence (DNA): TGCGCCAGCAGCCAAGGTTGGAGGGTTGCGAATGAGCAGTTCTTC.

The chain uses TRBV4-1 and TRBJ2-4, with 9 bases that match TRBD1. Unmatched junction bases numbered 8, after V lost 6 bases and J lost 2 bases. Germline-derived CDR1 and CDR2 are MGHRA and YSYEKL. The CDR3 has 16 amino acids. The CDR3 nucleotides read TGCGCCAGCAGTTTTCCGGACAGGGGATCCAAAAACATTCAGTACTTC. Residues: CASSFPDRGSKNIQYF.

As regards this clonotype: A much larger clonotype is one base distant, so this may be a read error. V usage is TRBV7-6 and J usage is TRBJ2-7; 9 bases are a match to TRBD1. Germline lookup yields CDR1 SGHVS and CDR2 FNYEAQ. This CDR3 has 15 residues. The CDR3 region is CAGSLGTGSSYEQYF. The CDR3 nucleotides are TGTGCCGGCAGCTTGGGGACAGGGAGCTCCTACGAGCAGTACTTC.

This clonotype was observed a handful of times. This sequence joins TRBV7-2 and TRBJ2-7; D unresolved. Trimming took 1 base from V and 5 from J, leaving 9 bases between them. Looked up from germline, CDR1 is SGHTA and CDR2 is FQGNSA. The length of the CDR3 is 13 residues. The CDR3 is CASSLGVLNEQYF. DNA for the CDR3: TGTGCCAGCAGCTTAGGGGTCTTAAACGAGCAGTACTTC.

The chain recombines TRBV6-1 with TRBJ2-5, with 10 bases matching TRBD1. This CDR3 region has 16 residues. The V gene end was trimmed by 5 bases and the J gene end by 1 base; junction bases not matched to a gene: 7. CDR1 is MNHNS, CDR2 SASEGT, per germline. The CDR3 protein is CASSPGTGASQETQYF. The DNA of the CDR3 is TGTGCCAGCAGTCCCGGGACAGGGGCGTCCCAAGAGACCCAGTACTTC.

A few counts support this clonotype. The chain carries TRBV20-1 and TRBJ2-1; tentatively, D is TRBD1 or TRBD2 (5 bases each). With 0 bases removed from V and 6 bases from J, the gap between germline ends came to 18 bases. This CDR3 has 16 amino acids. Germline values: CDR1 DFQATT, CDR2 SNEGSKA (reference sequence). The CDR3 loop reads CSAREPGAPFRNEQFF. CDR3 sequence (DNA): TGCAGTGCTAGAGAACCCGGGGCTCCCTTTCGCAATGAGCAGTTCTTC.